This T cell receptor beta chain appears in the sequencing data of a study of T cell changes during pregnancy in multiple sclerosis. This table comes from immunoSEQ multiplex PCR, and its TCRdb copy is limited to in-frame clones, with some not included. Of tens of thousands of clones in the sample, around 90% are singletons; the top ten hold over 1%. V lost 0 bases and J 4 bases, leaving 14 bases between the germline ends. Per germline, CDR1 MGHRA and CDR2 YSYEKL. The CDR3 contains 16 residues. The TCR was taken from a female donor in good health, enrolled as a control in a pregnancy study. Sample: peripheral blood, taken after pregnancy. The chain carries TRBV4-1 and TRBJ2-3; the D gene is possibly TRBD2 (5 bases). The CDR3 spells CASSQEYGIPPDTQYF. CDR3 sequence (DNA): TGCGCCAGCAGCCAAGAGTACGGGATACCGCCAGATACGCAGTATTTT.